These T cell receptor beta chains were read from a single sample in a study of blood T cell repertoires in COVID-19. TCRdb's table, derived via immunoSEQ multiplex PCR, lists solely in-frame clones and lacks some. Altogether roughly 230,000 clones are present, 65% to 90% being singletons, with the ten largest covering approximately 7%. The sequenced material came from peripheral blood. Receptors originate from a woman in her forties or fifties with acute or convalescent COVID-19. Both conserved end residues are part of each CDR3. The order of the fields is V gene, clone size, J gene, D gene, CDR3 DNA, CDR3 protein. D genes are given only for firm matches. Only part of the rows carry a size: once, few, many, or a class if the clone is expanded.

TRBV11-2	NA	TRBJ2-2	TRBD2	TGTGCCAGCAGCTTAGTTTTAGCGGGAGGGTCCGGGGAGCTGTTTTTT	CASSLVLAGGSGELFF
TRBV6-1	NA	TRBJ2-3	TRBD1	TGTGCCAGCAGTGAGACAGGGGGCGCGGATACGCAGTATTTT	CASSETGGADTQYF
TRBV1	NA	TRBJ2-7	NA	TGCACCAGCAGCCAAGGATTAGCGGGGGAGTTCTACGAGCAGTACTTC	CTSSQGLAGEFYEQYF
TRBV28	NA	TRBJ1-6	NA	TGTGCCAGCAGCACCGCGCAGGACTCCTATAATTCACCCCTCCACTTT	CASSTAQDSYNSPLHF
TRBV18	NA	TRBJ2-1	NA	TGTGCCAGCTCGAGGGACTCGAGTTACAATGAGCAGTTCTTC	CASSRDSSYNEQFF
TRBV10-3	NA	TRBJ2-1	TRBD2	TGTGCCACCCTAACTAGCGGGGGGCCCCACAATGAGCAGTTCTTC	CATLTSGGPHNEQFF
TRBV28	NA	TRBJ1-1	NA	TGTGCCAGCAGGGGCAGGGGGAACACTGAAGCTTTCTTT	CASRGRGNTEAFF
TRBV7-2	NA	TRBJ1-6	TRBD1	TGTGCCAGCAGCCCTGGGATAGGGGGCCTTTCACCCCTCCACTTT	CASSPGIGGLSPLHF
TRBV5-1	NA	TRBJ2-2	TRBD1	TGCGCCAGCAGCGGGGGACAGCCTAACACCGGGGAGCTGTTTTTT	CASSGGQPNTGELFF
TRBV27	NA	TRBJ1-1	TRBD1	TGTGCCAGCAGTTTATCAACAGGGGAAGTGAACACTGAAGCTTTCTTT	CASSLSTGEVNTEAFF
TRBV27	NA	TRBJ1-2	NA	TGTGCCAGCAGTTTATCGTGGGCCTCTAACTATGGCTACACCTTC	CASSLSWASNYGYTF
TRBV9	NA	TRBJ2-1	TRBD2	TGTGCCAGCAGCGTAGGTCTAGCGGATTACAATGAGCAGTTCTTC	CASSVGLADYNEQFF
TRBV5-6	NA	TRBJ2-7	TRBD2	TGTGCCAGCAGCCTTCAGGAGTCTAGCGGGTTCCTAGTCTACGAGCAGTACTTC	CASSLQESSGFLVYEQYF
TRBV4-2	once	TRBJ1-6	NA	TGTGCCAGCAGCCGCGCGGGTTTTAATTCACCCCTCCACTTT	CASSRAGFNSPLHF
TRBV18	few	TRBJ1-5	NA	TGTGCCAGCTCACCGGCACAGGGCCATCAGCCCCAGCATTTT	CASSPAQGHQPQHF
TRBV3-1/TRBV3-2	NA	TRBJ1-3	NA	TGTGCCAGCAGCCAAGTGCGTTTCCCCCGCGGCAGTGGAAACACCATATATTTT	CASSQVRFPRGSGNTIYF
TRBV9	once	TRBJ1-3	NA	TGTGCCAGCAGAAGGAAACGACAGTACTCTGGAAACACCATATATTTT	CASRRKRQYSGNTIYF
TRBV5-1	NA	TRBJ1-5	NA	TGCGCCAGCAGCTTGGGCCCGGGCGGGGGTTCCAATCAGCCCCAGCATTTT	CASSLGPGGGSNQPQHF
TRBV6-5	NA	TRBJ2-5	NA	TGTGCCAGCAGTCTATATGGGGGCGGAGAGACCCAGTACTTC	CASSLYGGGETQYF
TRBV7-8	NA	TRBJ1-2	TRBD1	TGTGCCAGCAGCTCAACGGACAGGAGCTATGGCTACACCTTC	CASSSTDRSYGYTF
TRBV5-6	NA	TRBJ2-5	TRBD1	TGTGCCAGCAGCTCATGGACAGGCTCTGCCCAAGAGACCCAGTACTTC	CASSSWTGSAQETQYF
TRBV4-1	few	TRBJ2-1	NA	TGCGCCAGCAGCCAAGTGTCTACAGGGCTAGTGTTGATGGGGCAGTTCTTC	CASSQVSTGLVLMGQFF
TRBV4-2	NA	TRBJ1-5	NA	TGTGCCAGCAGCCAAAGCCTCCGAGCCGCTGGCAATCAGCCCCAGCATTTT	CASSQSLRAAGNQPQHF
TRBV13	NA	TRBJ2-1	TRBD2	TGTGCCAGCAGCTCCGGGACTAGGTACAATGAGCAGTTCTTC	CASSSGTRYNEQFF
TRBV5-1	once	TRBJ2-7	NA	TGCGCCAGCAGCTTGGTGGGGCGGAGAGACTACGAGCAGTACTTC	CASSLVGRRDYEQYF
TRBV6-2/TRBV6-3	NA	TRBJ2-7	TRBD1	TGTGCCAGCAGTGACAGGGGCGAGCAGTACTTC	CASSDRGEQYF